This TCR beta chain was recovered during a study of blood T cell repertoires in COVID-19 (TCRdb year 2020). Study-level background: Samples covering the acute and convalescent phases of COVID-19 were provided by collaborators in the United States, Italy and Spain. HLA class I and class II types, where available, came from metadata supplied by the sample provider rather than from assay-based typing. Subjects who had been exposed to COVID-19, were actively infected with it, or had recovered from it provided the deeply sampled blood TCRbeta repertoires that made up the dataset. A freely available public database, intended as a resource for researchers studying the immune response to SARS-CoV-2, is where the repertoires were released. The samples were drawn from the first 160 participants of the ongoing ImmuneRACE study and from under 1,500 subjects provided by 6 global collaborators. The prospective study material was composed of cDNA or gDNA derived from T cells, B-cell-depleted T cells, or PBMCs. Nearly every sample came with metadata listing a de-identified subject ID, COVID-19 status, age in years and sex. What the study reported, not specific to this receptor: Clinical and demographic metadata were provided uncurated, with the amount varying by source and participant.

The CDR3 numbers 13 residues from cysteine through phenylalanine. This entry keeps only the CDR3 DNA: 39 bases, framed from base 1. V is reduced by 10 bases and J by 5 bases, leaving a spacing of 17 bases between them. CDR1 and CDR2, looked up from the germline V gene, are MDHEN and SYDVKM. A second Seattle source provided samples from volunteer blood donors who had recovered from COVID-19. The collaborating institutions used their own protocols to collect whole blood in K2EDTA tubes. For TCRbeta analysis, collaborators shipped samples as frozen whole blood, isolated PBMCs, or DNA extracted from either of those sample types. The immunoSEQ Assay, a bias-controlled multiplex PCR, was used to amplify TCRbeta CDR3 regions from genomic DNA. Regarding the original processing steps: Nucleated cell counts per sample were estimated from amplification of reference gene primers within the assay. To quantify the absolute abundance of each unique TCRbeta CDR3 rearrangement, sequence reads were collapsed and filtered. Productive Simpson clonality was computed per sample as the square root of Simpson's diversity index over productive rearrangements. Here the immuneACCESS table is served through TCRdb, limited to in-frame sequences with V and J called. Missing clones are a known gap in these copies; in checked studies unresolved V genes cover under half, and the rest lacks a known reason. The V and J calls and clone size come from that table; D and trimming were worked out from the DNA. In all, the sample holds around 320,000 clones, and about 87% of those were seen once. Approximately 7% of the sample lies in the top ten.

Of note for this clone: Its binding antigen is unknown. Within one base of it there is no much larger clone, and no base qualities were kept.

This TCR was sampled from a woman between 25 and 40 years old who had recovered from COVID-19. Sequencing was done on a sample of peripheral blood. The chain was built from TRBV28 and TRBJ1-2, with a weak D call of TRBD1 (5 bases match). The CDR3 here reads CATLRGGSYGYTF. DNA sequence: TGTGCCACCCTCCGGGGGGGGTCTTATGGCTACACCTTC.